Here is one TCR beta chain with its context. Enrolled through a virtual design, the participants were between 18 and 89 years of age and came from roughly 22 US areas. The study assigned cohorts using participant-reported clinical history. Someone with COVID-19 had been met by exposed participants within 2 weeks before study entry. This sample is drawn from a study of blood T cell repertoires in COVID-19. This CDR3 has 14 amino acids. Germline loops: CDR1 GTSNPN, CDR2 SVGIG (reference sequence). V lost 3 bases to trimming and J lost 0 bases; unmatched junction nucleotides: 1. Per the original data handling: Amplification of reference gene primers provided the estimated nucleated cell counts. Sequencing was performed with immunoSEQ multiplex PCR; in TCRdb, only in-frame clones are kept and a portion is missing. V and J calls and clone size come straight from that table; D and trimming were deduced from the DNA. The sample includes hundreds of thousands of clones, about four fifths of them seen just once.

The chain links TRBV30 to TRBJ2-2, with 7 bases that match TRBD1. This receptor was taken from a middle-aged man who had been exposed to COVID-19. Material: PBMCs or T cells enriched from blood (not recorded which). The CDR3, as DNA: TGTGCCTGGAGGGGGACAGCGAACACCGGGGAGCTGTTTTTT. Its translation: CAWRGTANTGELFF.